This TCR beta chain was recorded in a study of blood T cells in healthy people across ages. Regarding this clonotype: Antigen specificity is unknown.

Points from the study as a whole: Unsorted PBMCs prevented conclusive naive versus antigen-experienced comparison. Both higher diversity and more naive CD4+ cells marked long-lived donors when set against aged donors. Not knowing donor CMV status may have confounded expanded clonotype changes.

Combining a sample-barcoded 5' primer with a J-beta primer mix, a second PCR ran for about 6 to 12 cycles. TCRdb re-analysed the 5' RACE reads in MiXCR, keeping a single row per CDR3 protein. The data hold hundreds of thousands of distinct CDR3 sequences, with around 41% observed a single time. Per-sample yields of isolated PBMCs were at least 6 million. The CDR3 sequence is 15 residues long. CDR1 and CDR2 from the germline V gene are MNHEY and SMNVEV (reference sequence). Trimming shortened V by 5 bases and J by 3 bases, and 16 bases separated the two germline ends. V gene TRBV27 combines with J gene TRBJ1-1, with D perhaps TRBD1 (5 bases). This receptor was identified in a man older than 75 in good health. Input material: blood. Written as DNA, the CDR3 is TGTGCCAGCAGTGTTCGTGGGCAGGGTGACACTGAAGCTTTCTTT. Protein sequence: CASSVRGQGDTEAFF.